These 3 T cell receptor beta chains were all obtained from the same sample, sequenced in a study of blood T cell repertoires in COVID-19. This table comes from immunoSEQ multiplex PCR, and its TCRdb copy is limited to in-frame clones, with some not included. The sample has around 260,000 clones; over 75% are singletons. Sequenced: peripheral blood. The receptors originated from a human donor with COVID-19, enrolled during active disease. The donor label of this sample is uncertain.

In regard to this clone: Since a much larger clone is just one base distant, this may be a read error. The genes are TRBV7-3 and TRBJ1-2; D not resolved. V shed 2 bases and J shed 2 bases, with 6 bases lying between them. Germline V lookup: CDR1 SGHTA, CDR2 FQGTGA. The CDR3 consists of 13 residues. As DNA, the CDR3 is TGTGCCAGCAGCTTATACGGGAACTATGGCTACACCTTC. It codes for CASSLYGNYGYTF.

The J gene is TRBJ1-6, the V gene TRBV6-4; 8 bases line up with TRBD1. Per germline, CDR1 MRHNA and CDR2 SNTAGT. V was clipped by 2 bases and J by 10 bases; unmatched bases: 16. CDR3 length equals 18 residues. The CDR3 spells CASSDPWGQVSSGSPLHF. In DNA form, the CDR3 reads TGTGCCAGCAGTGACCCTTGGGGACAGGTTAGTTCAGGATCACCCCTCCACTTT.

V usage is TRBV28 and J usage is TRBJ1-1; TRBD1 agrees at 8 bases. Germline V gene lookup returns CDR1 MDHEN and CDR2 SYDVKM. Losses at the gene ends were 5 bases for V and 1 base for J; bases not matched to a gene: 6. The CDR3 has 15 residues. The DNA for the CDR3 is TGTGCCAGCAGTCCCCGGACAGGGAGGAACACTGAAGCTTTCTTT. Protein product: CASSPRTGRNTEAFF.